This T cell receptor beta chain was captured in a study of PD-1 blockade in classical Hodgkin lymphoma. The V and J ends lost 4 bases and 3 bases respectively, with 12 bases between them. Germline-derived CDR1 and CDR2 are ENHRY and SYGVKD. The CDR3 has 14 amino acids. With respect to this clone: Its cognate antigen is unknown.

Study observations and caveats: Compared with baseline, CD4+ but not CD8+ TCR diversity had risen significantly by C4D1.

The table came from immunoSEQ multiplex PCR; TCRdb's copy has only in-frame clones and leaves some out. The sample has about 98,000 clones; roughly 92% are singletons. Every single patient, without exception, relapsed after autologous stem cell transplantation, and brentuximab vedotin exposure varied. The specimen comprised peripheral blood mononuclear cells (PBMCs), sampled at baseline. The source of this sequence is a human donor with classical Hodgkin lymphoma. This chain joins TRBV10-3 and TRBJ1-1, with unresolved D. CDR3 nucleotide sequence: TGTGCCATCAGTGTAAAGCCCGGAGACACTGAAGCTTTCTTT. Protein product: CAISVKPGDTEAFF.